This TCR beta chain was captured by sequencing in a study of T-cell reconstitution after alpha-beta-depleted transplantation in children. Study-level results: One year after transplant, T-cell counts and diversity came mostly from newly produced T cells. Recipient T cells and thymic progenitors that survived gave rise to the high TCRbeta diversity observed at day 60 in some patients. Reportedly, only several hundred clones from non-depleted graft cells drove alpha-beta T-cell counts at about two months.

Germline V gives CDR1 SEHNR, CDR2 FQNEAQ (reference sequence). V was clipped by 0 bases and J by 2 bases, with 16 bases between them. This CDR3 has 17 residues. This clonotype has a count of ten or more. Its antigen is not identified. Preparation of the TCRbeta library used unique molecular identifiers. TCRdb itself ran the PCR reads through MiXCR, one entry per CDR3 protein. The sample shows approximately 650,000 distinct CDR3 sequences, roughly 14% of them seen only once. Specimen: PBMCs, collected before TCRalphabeta/CD19-depleted stem cell transplant. This clonotype was obtained from a girl aged 2 to 9 with congenital amegakaryocytic thrombocytopenia, due to receive a stem cell transplant. The rearrangement links TRBV7-9 to TRBJ2-5; no clear D. The CDR3 protein is CASSLALVWVVQETQYF. The CDR3 bases are TGTGCCAGCAGCTTAGCGCTGGTCTGGGTAGTACAAGAGACCCAGTACTTC.